The 18 T cell receptor beta chains in this list originate from one sample, sequenced in a study of cytomegalovirus exposure and HLA in healthy donors. PCR was performed using 60 Vbeta and 13 Jbeta primers. This table comes from immunoSEQ multiplex PCR, and its TCRdb copy is limited to in-frame clones, with some not included. The table has around 140,000 clones, over 65% seen once. Sequencing input: PBMCs. Receptors were obtained from a female donor in good health and CMV-seronegative.

This clone has just one count. This chain links TRBV14 with TRBJ2-7; D not certain. Germline V lookup: CDR1 SGHDN, CDR2 FVKESK. This CDR3 has 11 residues. V gave up 8 bases and J gave up 4 bases, with 9 bases separating them. The CDR3: CASGVDYEQYF. As DNA, the CDR3 is TGTGCCAGCGGAGTCGATTACGAGCAGTACTTC. The complete variable domain, with remaining parts taken from reference TRBV14 and TRBJ2-7, reads EAGVTQFPSHSVIEKGQTVTLRCDPISGHDNLYWYRRVMGKEIKFLLHFVKESKQDESGMPNNRFLAERTGGTYSTLKVQPAELEDSGVYFCASGVDYEQYFGPGTRLTVT.

V gene TRBV7-6 combines with J gene TRBJ1-5; D uncertain. V lost 1 base and J 4 bases, leaving 5 bases between the germline ends. This CDR3 has 13 amino acids. The V gene's germline CDR1 is SGHVS and CDR2 FNYEAQ. The CDR3 nucleotides read TGTGCCAGCAGCTTAGGGGAGAATCAGCCCCAGCATTTT. It yields the protein CASSLGENQPQHF. The whole variable domain, remainder taken from reference TRBV7-6 and TRBJ1-5, is GAGVSQSPRYKVTKRGQDVALRCDPISGHVSLYWYRQALGQGPEFLTYFNYEAQQDKSGLPNDRFSAERPEGSISTLTIQRTEQRDSAMYRCASSLGENQPQHFGDGTRLSIL.

This chain links TRBV6-5 with TRBJ2-1; 8 bases are a match to TRBD2. V shed 3 bases and J 0 bases; nucleotides not matched to a gene: 4. The CDR3 contains 16 residues. CDR1 MNHEY and CDR2 SVGAGI come from the germline V gene. This CDR3 reads CASSYSGDISYNEQFF. The DNA for the CDR3 is TGTGCCAGCAGTTATAGCGGGGACATCTCCTACAATGAGCAGTTCTTC.

This clone was picked up one time. The J gene is TRBJ2-2, the V gene TRBV6-5, with D unclear. Germline CDR1 and CDR2: MNHEY and SVGAGI. Trimming took 2 bases from V and 5 from J, leaving 9 bases between them. This CDR3 has 14 amino acids. The CDR3 DNA reads as TGTGCCAGCAGTTACAATTCCGGGACCGGGGAGCTGTTTTTT. It is translated as CASSYNSGTGELFF.

The V call is TRBV4-1, the J call TRBJ2-7; D is possibly TRBD1 (6 bases). The germline V gene encodes CDR1 MGHRA and CDR2 YSYEKL. V was trimmed by 1 base and J by 2 bases, leaving 12 bases between them. CDR3 length equals 15 residues. The CDR3 loop reads CASSQAGTLAYEQYF. CDR3 nucleotide sequence: TGCGCCAGCAGCCAAGCCGGGACACTCGCCTACGAGCAGTACTTC.

This chain connects TRBV4-2 to TRBJ2-1; 15 nucleotides match TRBD2. The CDR3 contains 19 residues. The junction had 7 bases not matched to a gene; V was cut back by 4 bases and J by 0 bases. The germline V gene encodes CDR1 LGHNA and CDR2 YNFKEQ. CDR3 sequence (DNA): TGTGCCAGCAGCCTCAGGAGGACTAGCGGGGGGGCCTCCTACAATGAGCAGTTCTTC. The encoded protein is CASSLRRTSGGASYNEQFF.

This clone was found once. The chain couples TRBV13 to TRBJ1-2; D is unresolved. Germline-derived CDR1 and CDR2 are PRHDT and FYEKMQ (reference sequence). This CDR3 is 14 amino acids long. V was trimmed by 3 bases and J by 1 base, leaving 9 bases between them. CDR3 DNA sequence: TGTGCCAGCAGCTTGCCAGGAAATAACTATGGCTACACCTTC. Its protein product is CASSLPGNNYGYTF.

This clone has only a few counts. J is TRBJ1-6 and V is TRBV4-3, with D perhaps TRBD1 (5 bases). The V gene lost 1 base and the J gene lost 7 bases, with 14 bases spanning the gap. Germline assignment: CDR1 LGHNA and CDR2 YSLEER. The CDR3 extends over 16 amino acids. CDR3 sequence: CASSQVTGRVNSPLHF. CDR3 sequence (DNA): TGCGCCAGCAGCCAAGTCACCGGCAGGGTCAATTCACCCCTCCACTTT.

The chain recombines TRBV7-2 with TRBJ1-2; 9 positions match TRBD1. The CDR3 has 15 amino acids. With 6 bases clipped from V and 2 bases from J, the junction kept 7 bases outside the gene matches. CDR1 is SGHTA, CDR2 FQGNSA, per germline. Here the CDR3 reads CASRQDRGQNYGYTF. CDR3 sequence (DNA): TGTGCCAGCAGACAGGACAGGGGTCAGAACTATGGCTACACCTTC.

Here the CDR3 DNA reads TGTGCCAGCAGCGCCAAACTAGCGGGGGGGGCGAACACCGGGGAGCTGTTTTTT. Its translation is CASSAKLAGGANTGELFF. The J gene is TRBJ2-2, the V gene TRBV7-2; 13 nucleotides align to TRBD2. Per the germline V gene, CDR1 is SGHTA and CDR2 is FQGNSA. The CDR3 is made up of 18 amino acids. V dropped 5 bases and J dropped 0; count of bases not matched to a gene: 6.

The rearrangement joins TRBV4-2 to TRBJ1-6; 7 bases fit TRBD1. CDR3 size: 15 residues. Unmatched junction bases numbered 11, after V lost 4 bases and J lost 11 bases. Germline loops: CDR1 LGHNA, CDR2 YNFKEQ. The CDR3 reads CASSLTGTENPPLHF. DNA of the CDR3: TGTGCCAGCAGCCTGACCGGGACAGAAAATCCACCCCTCCACTTT.

The chain recombines TRBV2 with TRBJ2-5; 8 bases are shared with TRBD1. J lost 5 bases, V lost 7 bases, and 12 bases had no gene match. The CDR3 runs 15 residues. In germline, CDR1 is SNHLY, CDR2 FYNNEI. CDR3 in amino acids: CASTRDSRGQETQYF. As DNA, the CDR3 is TGTGCCAGCACCCGGGATTCCAGGGGGCAGGAGACCCAGTACTTC.

J is TRBJ2-5 and V is TRBV6-1; D unclear. The germline V gene has CDR1 MNHNS and CDR2 SASEGT. The CDR3 is 11 amino acids. V gave up 5 bases and J gave up 2 bases, with 3 bases separating them. CDR3 sequence reads: CASSQQETQYF. DNA for the CDR3: TGTGCCAGCAGTCAACAAGAGACCCAGTACTTC.

The rearrangement links TRBV5-1 to TRBJ1-1; 11 bases fit TRBD1. CDR3 size: 16 residues. Germline V gene sequence: CDR1 SGHRS, CDR2 YFSETQ. The junction had 11 bases not matched to a gene; V was cut back by 4 bases and J by 6 bases. CDR3 in amino acids: CASSPWTGGINAEAFF. The CDR3 nucleotides read TGCGCCAGCAGCCCTTGGACAGGGGGCATCAACGCTGAAGCTTTCTTT.

The CDR3 DNA reads TGTGCCAGCAGCTTTGGAGGGGCCACTGAAGCTTTCTTT. Translating it yields CASSFGGATEAFF. V gene TRBV7-3 combines with J gene TRBJ1-1; D perhaps matches TRBD1 (5 bases). CDR3 length: 13 residues. Trimming removed 3 bases from V and 4 bases from J, with 9 bases in between. Germline loops: CDR1 SGHTA, CDR2 FQGTGA.

The CDR3 DNA follows: TGTGCCAGCAGCTTATATAGGGGGCCGAACTATGGCTACACCTTC. Translated, it gives CASSLYRGPNYGYTF. The chain links TRBV7-8 to TRBJ1-2; TRBD1 matches 7 bases. CDR3 length: 15 amino acids. Germline values: CDR1 SGHVS, CDR2 FQNEAQ. Unmatched junction bases numbered 5, after V lost 2 bases and J lost 2 bases.

The V and J genes are TRBV5-1 and TRBJ2-4, with 8 nucleotides matching TRBD1. J gave up 1 base and V 3 bases, and 12 bases lay outside the gene matches. Germline V CDR1 and CDR2: SGHRS, YFSETQ. CDR3 length equals 18 residues. CDR3 protein: CASSWTGVTGAAKNIQYF. DNA for the CDR3: TGCGCCAGCAGCTGGACGGGAGTGACAGGGGCGGCCAAAAACATTCAGTACTTC.

This chain connects TRBV5-4 to TRBJ2-5, with 7 bases that match TRBD1. The J call may be mistaken, given a closer DNA end match to TRBJ2-7. This CDR3 spans 15 amino acids. CDR1 and CDR2 from the germline V gene are SGHNT and YYREEE (reference sequence). The CDR3 loop is CASSMDRSTSYEQYF. The CDR3 DNA reads TGTGCCAGCAGTATGGACAGGTCCACCTCCTACGAGCAGTACTTC.